This T cell receptor (beta chain) was obtained from a study of blood T cell repertoires in COVID-19. Across the whole study: Donors in the United States, Italy and Spain gave samples during acute or convalescent COVID-19. PBMCs, B-cell-depleted T cells, or T cells provided the cDNA or gDNA that made up the material.

The CDR3 is 12 amino acids. The germline V gene encodes CDR1 MNHEY and CDR2 SVGEGT. V shed 2 bases and J shed 7 bases, with 8 bases lying between them. Seattle patients were enrolled during active infection and followed longitudinally. Under the authors' procedure: Counts of nucleated cells, estimated from reference gene primer amplification, were obtained. Libraries were prepared by immunoSEQ multiplex PCR; TCRdb keeps only in-frame clonotypes and omits some of them. Clonal size and the V and J genes are those of that table, whereas D and trimming came from the DNA. Among over 250,000 clones listed, approximately 91% were seen once.

The sequence was collected from a person under 35 with COVID-19, enrolled during active disease. The chain recombines TRBV6-2 or TRBV6-3 with TRBJ2-5; possibly TRBD2 for D (5 bases). What was sequenced was peripheral blood. This CDR3 is CASSYTEGTQYF. Written as DNA, the CDR3 is TGTGCCAGCAGTTACACCGAGGGGACCCAGTACTTC.